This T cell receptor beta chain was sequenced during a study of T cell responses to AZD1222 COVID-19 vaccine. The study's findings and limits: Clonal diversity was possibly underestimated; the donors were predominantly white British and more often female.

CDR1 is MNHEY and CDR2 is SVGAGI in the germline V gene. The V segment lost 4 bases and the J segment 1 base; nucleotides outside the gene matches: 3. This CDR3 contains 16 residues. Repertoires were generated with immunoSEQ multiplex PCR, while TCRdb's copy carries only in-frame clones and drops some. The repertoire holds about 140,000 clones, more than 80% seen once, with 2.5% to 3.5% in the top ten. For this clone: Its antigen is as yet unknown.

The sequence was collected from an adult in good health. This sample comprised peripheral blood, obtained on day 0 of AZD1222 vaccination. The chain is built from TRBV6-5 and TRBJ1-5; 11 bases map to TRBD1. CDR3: CASSFRTGGSNQPQHF. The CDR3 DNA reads TGTGCCAGCAGTTTCCGGACAGGGGGCAGCAATCAGCCCCAGCATTTT.